This is a list of T cell receptor beta chains from one sample in a study of radiotherapy plus CTLA-4 blockade in lung cancer. The repertoire was sequenced with immunoSEQ multiplex PCR; TCRdb's copy has only in-frame clones and lacks some. The sample shows some 98,000 clones, 82% of them seen only once. The sample in question was peripheral blood, obtained from a patient treated with radiotherapy plus ipilimumab. These TCRs come from a human donor with non-small cell lung cancer who had a partial response to radiotherapy plus ipilimumab. CDR3s include the opening cysteine and the closing phenylalanine or tryptophan.

J,V,CDR3
TRBJ1-4,TRBV6-6,CASSRQGNEKLFF
TRBJ1-1,TRBV28,CASSLTGNTEAFF
TRBJ2-5,TRBV18,CASSLGTGQETQYF
TRBJ2-1,TRBV9,CASSLLAAEQFF
TRBJ2-5,TRBV1,CTSSQDPVETQYF
TRBJ1-2,TRBV30,CAWSDDQTGLYGYTF
TRBJ2-7,TRBV7-2,CASSIARNSYEQYF
TRBJ1-1,TRBV7-8,CASSLTGVTEAFF
TRBJ2-3,TRBV27,CASSLAGELWDTQYF
TRBJ1-1,TRBV5-1,CASSAQGHRNTEAFF
TRBJ1-1,TRBV18,CASSPPKTGVGEAFF
TRBJ2-7,TRBV27,CASSWGTGSYEQYF
TRBJ1-1,TRBV30,CAWSSTRNTEAFF
TRBJ2-1,TRBV27,CASSLLTGLQFF
TRBJ2-3,TRBV10-3,CAISEPVVGLGPPFEYF
TRBJ2-3,TRBV29-1,CSVSRGTDTQYF
TRBJ2-7,TRBV28,CASPGTGSSYEQYF
TRBJ2-7,TRBV11-2,CASSLDRAEQYF
TRBJ1-4,TRBV5-1,CASSGTGGTEKLFF
TRBJ2-7,TRBV19,CASSRAGFHEQYF
TRBJ1-5,TRBV28,CASSLSARSSNQPQHF
TRBJ2-1,TRBV28,CASSLSARGLNEQFF
TRBJ1-5,TRBV2,CASSEQGARQPQHF
TRBJ2-1,TRBV5-6,CASRRDANEQFF
TRBJ2-1,TRBV13,CASSLHNEQFF
TRBJ1-5,TRBV7-8,CASSSTGARQPQHF
TRBJ2-3,TRBV30,CAWTPGGTDTQYF
TRBJ2-1,TRBV28,CASSLTGAINNEQFF
TRBJ2-7,TRBV9,CASSVELAGAYEQYF
TRBJ2-1,TRBV7-9,CASSSRGPLTRPLLF
TRBJ2-1,TRBV27,CASSPPLAGGQSYNEQFF
TRBJ2-5,TRBV6-6,CASSSRETQYF
TRBJ2-7,TRBV9,CASSAGLAETYEQYF
TRBJ2-5,TRBV1,CTSNLRQLETQYF
TRBJ2-7,TRBV27,CASSQTGGEQYF